The rows below give T cell receptor beta chains drawn from one sample of a study of shared clonotypes between healthy human individuals. The method was immunoSEQ multiplex PCR; TCRdb's version includes in-frame clones alone and lacks a portion of them. The data contain approximately 2,300,000 clones, 85% to 95% of them singletons. Sample: naive CD4+ T cells from PBMCs. The receptor set was obtained from a man between 18 and 35 years old in good health. Some clones in this sample may be carry-over from other donors' samples. Both conserved end residues are trimmed from each CDR3. Fields, in order: CDR3 protein, J gene, V gene.

CDR3aa: ASSLRSTEAF; j_gene: TRBJ1-1; v_gene: TRBV28
CDR3aa: ASSLSYGGRTEAF; j_gene: TRBJ1-1; v_gene: TRBV27
CDR3aa: ASSYFARGNYGYT; j_gene: TRBJ1-2; v_gene: TRBV6-5
CDR3aa: ASSFRAGAYEQY; j_gene: TRBJ2-7; v_gene: TRBV5-1
CDR3aa: ASSPSRDSYGYT; j_gene: TRBJ1-2; v_gene: TRBV18
CDR3aa: ASSERSGAPYEQY; j_gene: TRBJ2-7; v_gene: TRBV10-2
CDR3aa: ASRRDAVGYGYT; j_gene: TRBJ1-2; v_gene: TRBV6-4
CDR3aa: ASGPPGPDTQY; j_gene: TRBJ2-3; v_gene: TRBV7-6
CDR3aa: ASSVGTSGSDTQY; j_gene: TRBJ2-3; v_gene: TRBV9
CDR3aa: SVATGPDTQY; j_gene: TRBJ2-3; v_gene: TRBV29-1
CDR3aa: ASSLAKGMNTEAF; j_gene: TRBJ1-1; v_gene: TRBV5-1
CDR3aa: ASSYARGGSGNTIY; j_gene: TRBJ1-3; v_gene: TRBV6-6
CDR3aa: ASSLRRQADTQY; j_gene: TRBJ2-3; v_gene: TRBV5-4
CDR3aa: ASSFTSGANVLT; j_gene: TRBJ2-6; v_gene: TRBV5-6
CDR3aa: ASSPGANYGYT; j_gene: TRBJ1-2; v_gene: TRBV5-1
CDR3aa: ASSASTDTQY; j_gene: TRBJ2-3; v_gene: TRBV18
CDR3aa: SVIDRLPGNTIY; j_gene: TRBJ1-3; v_gene: TRBV29-1
CDR3aa: ASRGTGGGYT; j_gene: TRBJ1-2; v_gene: TRBV28
CDR3aa: ASSYLGQGKRADTQY; j_gene: TRBJ2-3; v_gene: TRBV27
CDR3aa: ASSLTTKRGRMD; j_gene: TRBJ2-3; v_gene: TRBV5-5
CDR3aa: ASSGDGQAVNEQY; j_gene: TRBJ2-7; v_gene: TRBV7-9
CDR3aa: ASSPGLAGGDRNTQY; j_gene: TRBJ2-3; v_gene: TRBV7-3
CDR3aa: ASRSDGNTEAF; j_gene: TRBJ1-1; v_gene: TRBV28